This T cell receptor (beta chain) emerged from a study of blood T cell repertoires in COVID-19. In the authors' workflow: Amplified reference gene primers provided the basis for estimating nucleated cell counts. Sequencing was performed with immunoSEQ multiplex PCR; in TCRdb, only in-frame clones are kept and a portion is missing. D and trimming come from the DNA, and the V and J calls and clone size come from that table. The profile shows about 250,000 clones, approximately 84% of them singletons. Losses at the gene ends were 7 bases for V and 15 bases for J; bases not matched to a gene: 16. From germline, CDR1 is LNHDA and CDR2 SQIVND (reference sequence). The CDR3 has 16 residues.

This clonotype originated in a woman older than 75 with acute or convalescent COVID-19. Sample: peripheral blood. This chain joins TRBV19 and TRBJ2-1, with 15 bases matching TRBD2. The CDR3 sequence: CASTNLGLAGGGSWFF. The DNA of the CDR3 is TGTGCCAGTACCAACCTGGGACTAGCGGGAGGAGGTTCGTGGTTCTTC.